Presented here are 28 T cell receptor beta chains from one specimen sequenced in a study of blood T cell repertoires in COVID-19. Sequencing used immunoSEQ multiplex PCR; TCRdb keeps in-frame clones, though not all of them. Altogether hundreds of thousands of clones are present, approximately 82% being singletons, with the ten largest covering under 2%. Sequenced: peripheral blood. The receptors come from a woman older than 75 with acute or convalescent COVID-19.

The rearrangement joins TRBV4-3 to TRBJ2-3; D remains ambiguous. The CDR3 spans 14 residues. Germline V gives CDR1 LGHNA, CDR2 YSLEER. Trimming stripped 1 base from V and 2 bases from J, with 7 bases between. The CDR3 spells CASSQGSNTDTQYF. The DNA of the CDR3 is TGCGCCAGCAGCCAAGGTTCAAACACAGATACGCAGTATTTT.

The chain couples TRBV19 to TRBJ1-2, with 8 bases aligning to TRBD1. The CDR3 spans 14 residues. The V and J ends lost 6 bases and 0 bases, in that order; junction bases with no gene match: 3. Germline V lookup: CDR1 LNHDA, CDR2 SQIVND (reference sequence). CDR3 protein: CASRDRGANYGYTF. CDR3 nucleotides: TGTGCCAGTAGAGACAGGGGAGCTAACTATGGCTACACCTTC.

The chain couples TRBV21-1 to TRBJ2-7; the table's D call, TRBD1, was not checked against the DNA. TRBV21-1 constitutes a pseudogene. The CDR3 totals 14 residues. For the CDR3, the DNA is TGTGCCAGCAGCAAAGACAGGGGGAGGGGCGAGCAGTACTTC. It specifies CASSKDRGRGEQYF.

This clone showed up just once. This chain links TRBV3-1 (or the pseudogene TRBV3-2) with TRBJ2-1; a possible D gene is TRBD2 (5 bases). The CDR3 extends over 15 amino acids. CDR1 is LGHDT and CDR2 is YNNKEL in the germline V gene (reference sequence). V was pared by 5 bases and J by 0 bases, with 11 bases between. CDR3 region: CASSNTRSSYNEQFF. As DNA, the CDR3 is TGTGCCAGCAGCAATACTAGGAGCTCCTACAATGAGCAGTTCTTC.

The V call is TRBV9, the J call TRBJ1-1; 8 bases map to TRBD1. CDR1 and CDR2 (germline): SGDLS, YYNGEE. The CDR3 runs 17 residues. After removal of 4 bases from V and 3 bases from J, the junction contained 14 bases not matched to a gene. The CDR3 coding sequence is TGTGCCAGCAGCCCCAGAATGCCCGACAGGGGCGACACTGAAGCTTTCTTT. This encodes CASSPRMPDRGDTEAFF. The full variable domain, completed using reference TRBV9 and TRBJ1-1, is DSGVTQTPKHLITATGQRVTLRCSPRSGDLSVYWYQQSLDQGLQFLIQYYNGEERAKGNILERFSAQQFPDLHSELNLSSLELGDSALYFCASSPRMPDRGDTEAFFGQGTRLTVV.

This clone showed up just once. V and J are TRBV4-1 and TRBJ1-4; the match to TRBD1 covers 7 bases. CDR1 is MGHRA and CDR2 is YSYEKL in the germline V gene. J lost 8 bases, V lost 1 base, and 7 bases had no gene match. The CDR3 is made up of 15 amino acids. The CDR3 loop is CASSQVDRLVEKLFF. CDR3 in DNA: TGCGCCAGCAGCCAAGTGGACAGGCTTGTGGAAAAACTGTTTTTT.

CDR3 coding DNA: TGTGCCAGCAGCCGTACAGGGGGCAATCAGCCCCAGCATTTT. Residues: CASSRTGGNQPQHF. This sequence joins TRBV7-2 and TRBJ1-5; 7 positions match TRBD1. The trim removed 5 bases at V and 2 bases at J, leaving 3 bases unmatched. The CDR3 loop spans 14 amino acids. In germline, CDR1 is SGHTA, CDR2 FQGNSA.

The chain recombines TRBV5-1 with TRBJ2-3; 8 bases fit TRBD2. Germline loops: CDR1 SGHRS, CDR2 YFSETQ. V was pared by 1 base and J by 0 bases, with 1 base of the junction left unmatched. This CDR3 comprises 15 residues. The CDR3 sequence is CASSLRGGSTDTQYF. The CDR3 DNA reads as TGCGCCAGCAGCTTGCGGGGGGGGAGCACAGATACGCAGTATTTT.

The chain links TRBV19 to TRBJ1-2; TRBD1 agrees at 9 bases. J gave up 8 bases and V 5 bases, and 9 bases lay outside the gene matches. The CDR3 sequence is 14 residues long. Germline CDR1 reads LNHDA; CDR2 reads SQIVND (reference sequence). The CDR3 reads CASSSKGQGKGYTF. The CDR3 DNA reads as TGTGCCAGTAGTTCGAAGGGACAGGGTAAAGGCTACACCTTC.

The CDR3 is CASRPTGNAYEQYF. For the CDR3, the DNA is TGTGCCAGTAGACCCACCGGGAACGCCTACGAGCAGTACTTC. This rearrangement joins TRBV19 to TRBJ2-7, with TRBD2 as a possible D gene (5 bases). Trimming removed 6 bases from V and 2 bases from J, with 14 bases in between. In germline, CDR1 is LNHDA, CDR2 SQIVND (reference sequence). The CDR3 is 14 amino acids.

This clone is a singleton in its sample. The J gene is TRBJ2-2, the V gene TRBV5-1, with D possibly TRBD1 on 6 matching bases. The CDR3 is 16 amino acids. Trimming removed 4 bases from V and 3 bases from J, with 16 bases in between. Germline CDR1 and CDR2: SGHRS and YFSETQ. DNA of the CDR3: TGCGCCAGCAGCACGGGACAACGACGAGACACCGGGGAGCTGTTTTTT. Amino acid sequence: CASSTGQRRDTGELFF.

The chain employs TRBV11-1 and TRBJ2-5; D may be TRBD1 (6 bases). Germline values: CDR1 SGHAT, CDR2 FQDESV (reference sequence). The CDR3 runs to 15 residues. V gave up 8 bases and J gave up 4 bases, with 20 bases separating them. The CDR3 sequence: CASAMPGHGLETQYF. The CDR3 nucleotides are TGTGCCAGCGCGATGCCGGGACACGGATTAGAGACCCAGTACTTC.

V gene TRBV19 combines with J gene TRBJ2-1, with a possible D match to TRBD1 (7 bases). V shed 4 bases and J shed 4 bases, with 14 bases lying between them. The V gene's germline CDR1 is LNHDA and CDR2 SQIVND (reference sequence). The CDR3 contains 15 residues. CDR3 nucleotide sequence: TGTGCCAGTAGTACCCAGGGGGGTGATTACAATGAGCAGTTCTTC. Amino acids: CASSTQGGDYNEQFF.

V and J are TRBV5-1 and TRBJ2-7, with 7 positions matching TRBD1. From germline, CDR1 is SGHRS and CDR2 YFSETQ. V shed 5 bases and J 5 bases; nucleotides not matched to a gene: 10. The CDR3 covers 14 residues. The CDR3 spells CASSKQGKANEQYF. Here the CDR3 DNA reads TGCGCCAGCAGTAAACAGGGGAAGGCCAACGAGCAGTACTTC.

The chain uses TRBV7-2 and TRBJ1-2, with TRBD1 identical over 11 bases. The ends lost 3 bases at V and 7 bases at J; junction bases unmatched: 4. CDR1 is SGHTA, CDR2 FQGNSA, per germline. This CDR3 contains 14 residues. This CDR3 reads CASSLDRGRFGYTF. The CDR3 bases are TGTGCCAGCAGCTTGGACAGGGGGCGATTTGGCTACACCTTC.

The chain recombines TRBV4-2 with TRBJ2-3; TRBD2 might be the D (7 bases). The V gene lost 0 bases and the J gene lost 4 bases, with 14 bases spanning the gap. Germline-derived CDR1 and CDR2 are LGHNA and YNFKEQ. The CDR3 has 16 amino acids. CDR3 sequence reads: CASSQDPLGGADTQYF. The CDR3 nucleotides are TGTGCCAGCAGCCAAGATCCGTTAGGGGGGGCAGATACGCAGTATTTT.

The chain recombines TRBV6-2 or TRBV6-3 with TRBJ1-5; 9 bases agree with TRBD1. The CDR3 consists of 16 residues. V lost 5 bases and J lost 0; bases outside the gene matches: 5. Germline V gene data show CDR1 as MNHEY and CDR2 as SVGEGT. The CDR3 reads CASSPGTGSSNQPQHF. The CDR3 DNA follows: TGTGCCAGCAGTCCCGGGACAGGGTCTAGCAATCAGCCCCAGCATTTT.

The chain joins TRBV12-1 to TRBJ2-7; the D segment call TRBD1 is taken from the table without a DNA check. TRBV12-1 is a pseudogene segment. The CDR3 is made up of 17 amino acids. CDR3 bases: TGTGCCAGCAGCGCCGCCGGGACATCAGACCGGCGGTACGAGCAGTACTTC. It yields the protein CASSAAGTSDRRYEQYF.

The V gene is TRBV2, the J gene TRBJ2-2; 11 bases match TRBD1. Germline V gene lookup returns CDR1 SNHLY and CDR2 FYNNEI. The trim removed 5 bases at V and 3 bases at J, leaving 8 bases unmatched. The CDR3 has 17 residues. The CDR3 here is CASSPTRDRGDTGELFF. CDR3 nucleotide sequence: TGTGCCAGCAGTCCAACCCGGGACAGGGGGGACACCGGGGAGCTGTTTTTT.

The chain is built from TRBV30 and TRBJ2-3; TRBD1 matches at 9 bases. The CDR3 contains 16 residues. Trimming at V came to 2 bases and at J to 0 bases, leaving 6 bases not matched to a gene. Germline CDR1 GTSNPN, CDR2 SVGIG (reference sequence). Here the CDR3 reads CAWSTGQGMSTDTQYF. As DNA, the CDR3 is TGTGCCTGGAGTACTGGACAGGGGATGAGCACAGATACGCAGTATTTT.

This clone was seen more than once but under ten times. The chain recombines TRBV3-1 (or the pseudogene TRBV3-2) with TRBJ2-7; TRBD2 might be the D (6 bases). Germline V gives CDR1 LGHDT, CDR2 YNNKEL (reference sequence). The CDR3 covers 14 residues. Trimming pared 4 bases from V and 2 bases from J, leaving 12 bases between. CDR3 sequence reads: CASSPRTTAYEQYF. As DNA, the CDR3 is TGTGCCAGCAGCCCCCGGACTACCGCCTACGAGCAGTACTTC.

As DNA, the CDR3 is TGTGCCAGCAGTTTAACGGTGTTGGTCTCTGGAAACACCATATATTTT. Translated, it gives CASSLTVLVSGNTIYF. This chain links TRBV28 with TRBJ1-3, with D unclear. Germline loops: CDR1 MDHEN, CDR2 SYDVKM. The ends were cut back, 2 bases at V and 0 bases at J, with 11 bases in the middle. This CDR3 has 16 residues.

For this clone: The junction and the germline gene differ at one end; a read error may be behind it. The chain joins TRBV6-2 or TRBV6-3 to TRBJ2-1; 7 nucleotides line up with TRBD2. CDR3 size: 16 residues. Germline V gives CDR1 MNHEY, CDR2 SVGEGT. The CDR3 is CASSYTNGLADNEQFF. CDR3 sequence (DNA): TGTGCCAGCAGTTACACCAACGGGCTAGCGGACAATGAACAGTTCTTC.

The rearrangement uses TRBV7-2 and TRBJ1-2, with D maybe TRBD1 (5 bases). V lost 1 base and J lost 6, with 15 bases in between. The CDR3 has 15 residues. CDR1 and CDR2 from the germline V gene are SGHTA and FQGNSA. CDR3 coding DNA: TGTGCCAGCAGCTTAGGGTGGACGGGAGGGGATGGCTACACCTTC. This sequence encodes CASSLGWTGGDGYTF.

The chain links TRBV14 to TRBJ2-6, with D unresolved. The CDR3 loop spans 15 amino acids. V was pared by 2 bases and J by 0 bases, with 5 bases between. The germline CDR1 and CDR2 sequences are SGHDN and FVKESK. The CDR3 here is CASSQYFSGANVLTF. The CDR3 DNA follows: TGTGCCAGCAGCCAATATTTCTCTGGGGCCAACGTCCTGACTTTC. Based on the CDR3 plus reference TRBV14 and TRBJ2-6, the full variable domain is EAGVTQFPSHSVIEKGQTVTLRCDPISGHDNLYWYRRVMGKEIKFLLHFVKESKQDESGMPNNRFLAERTGGTYSTLKVQPAELEDSGVYFCASSQYFSGANVLTFGAGSRLTVL.

V and J are TRBV18 and TRBJ1-2; TRBD1 might be the D (6 bases). This CDR3 is built from 14 residues. Germline CDR1 is KGHSH and CDR2 is LQKENI. The V end was cut by 1 base, the J end by 2 bases, with 8 bases between. This chain's CDR3 is CASSPQDSNYGYTF. CDR3 DNA: TGTGCCAGCTCACCACAGGACAGCAACTATGGCTACACCTTC.

The chain links TRBV7-9 to TRBJ1-4; D is perhaps TRBD1 (6 bases). The CDR3 totals 14 residues. Trimming removed 5 bases at V and 7 bases at J, with 14 bases between. In germline, CDR1 is SEHNR, CDR2 FQNEAQ (reference sequence). In nucleotides, the CDR3 is TGTGCCAGCAGCCTCTCAGGGGAATCTGAAAAACTGTTTTTT. This gives the protein CASSLSGESEKLFF. The whole variable domain, remainder taken from reference TRBV7-9 and TRBJ1-4, is DTGVSQNPRHKITKRGQNVTFRCDPISEHNRLYWYRQTLGQGPEFLTYFQNEAQLEKSRLLSDRFSAERPKGSFSTLEIQRTEQGDSAMYLCASSLSGESEKLFFGSGTQLSVL.

V is TRBV5-4 and J is TRBJ2-3; no clear D gene. Germline V CDR1 and CDR2: SGHNT, YYREEE (reference sequence). The CDR3 contains 15 residues. V dropped 3 bases and J dropped 4 bases, with 15 bases sitting between them. The DNA for the CDR3 is TGTGCCAGCAGCTCGCCCGCCGCACTTTCAGATACGCAGTATTTT. Its protein is CASSSPAALSDTQYF.